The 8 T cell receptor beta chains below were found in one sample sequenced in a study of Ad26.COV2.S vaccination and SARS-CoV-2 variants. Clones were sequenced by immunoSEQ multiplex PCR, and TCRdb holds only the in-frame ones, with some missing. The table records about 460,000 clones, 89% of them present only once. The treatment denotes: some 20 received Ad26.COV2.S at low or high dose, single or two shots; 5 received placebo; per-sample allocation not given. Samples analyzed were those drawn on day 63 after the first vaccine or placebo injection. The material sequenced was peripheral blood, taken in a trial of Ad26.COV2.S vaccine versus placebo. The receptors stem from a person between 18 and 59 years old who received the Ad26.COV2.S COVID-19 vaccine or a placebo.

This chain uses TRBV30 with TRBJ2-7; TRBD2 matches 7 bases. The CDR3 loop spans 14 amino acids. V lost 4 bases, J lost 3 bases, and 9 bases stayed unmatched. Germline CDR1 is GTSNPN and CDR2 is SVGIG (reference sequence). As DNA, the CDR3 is TGTGCCTGGAAGACGCTGGGGGGGAGCTACGAGCAGTACTTC. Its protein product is CAWKTLGGSYEQYF. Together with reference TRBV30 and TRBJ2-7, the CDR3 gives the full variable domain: SQTIHQWPATLVQPVGSPLSLECTVEGTSNPNLYWYRQAAGRGLQLLFYSVGIGQISSEVPQNLSASRPQDRQFILSSKKLLLSDSGFYLCAWKTLGGSYEQYFGPGTRLTVT.

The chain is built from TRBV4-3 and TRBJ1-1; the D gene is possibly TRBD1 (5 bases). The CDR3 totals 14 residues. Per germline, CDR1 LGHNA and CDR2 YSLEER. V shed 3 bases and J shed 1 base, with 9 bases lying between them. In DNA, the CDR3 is TGCGCCAGCAGCCACGGGACGGCGAACACTGAAGCTTTCTTT. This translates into CASSHGTANTEAFF.

The CDR3 coding sequence is TGTGCCAGCTCACCACCTGGGCGGTTCGGGGAGCTGTTTTTT. It encodes CASSPPGRFGELFF. The rearrangement uses TRBV18 and TRBJ2-2; D gene uncertain. The CDR3 is 14 amino acids. CDR1 KGHSH and CDR2 LQKENI come from the germline V gene. The ends were cut back, 0 bases at V and 7 bases at J, with 9 bases in the middle. The complete variable domain, with remaining parts taken from reference TRBV18 and TRBJ2-2, reads NAGVMQNPRHLVRRRGQEARLRCSPMKGHSHVYWYRQLPEEGLKFMVYLQKENIIDESGMPKERFSAEFPKEGPSILRIQQVVRGDSAAYFCASSPPGRFGELFFGEGSRLTVL.

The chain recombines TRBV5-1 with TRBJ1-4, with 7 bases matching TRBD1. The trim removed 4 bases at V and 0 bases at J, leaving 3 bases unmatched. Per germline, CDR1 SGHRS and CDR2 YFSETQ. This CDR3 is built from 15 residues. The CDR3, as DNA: TGCGCCAGCAGCAACGGACAGGCAACTAATGAAAAACTGTTTTTT. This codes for CASSNGQATNEKLFF.

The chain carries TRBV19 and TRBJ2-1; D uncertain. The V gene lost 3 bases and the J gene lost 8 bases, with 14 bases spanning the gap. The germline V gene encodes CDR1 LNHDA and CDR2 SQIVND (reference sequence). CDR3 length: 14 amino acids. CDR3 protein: CASSIGYSMDEQFF. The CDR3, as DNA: TGTGCCAGTAGTATCGGGTATTCCATGGATGAGCAGTTCTTC.

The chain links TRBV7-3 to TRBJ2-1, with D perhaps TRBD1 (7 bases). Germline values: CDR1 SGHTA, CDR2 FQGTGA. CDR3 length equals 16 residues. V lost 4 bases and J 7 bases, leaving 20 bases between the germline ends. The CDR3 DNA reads TGTGCCAGCAGCTCCACCACAGTCAGGGGGGCGAATGAGCAGTTCTTC. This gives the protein CASSSTTVRGANEQFF.

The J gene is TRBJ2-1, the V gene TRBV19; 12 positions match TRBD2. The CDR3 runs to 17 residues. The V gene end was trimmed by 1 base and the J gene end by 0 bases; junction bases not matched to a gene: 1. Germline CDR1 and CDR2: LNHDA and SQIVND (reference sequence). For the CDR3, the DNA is TGTGCCAGTAGTATAGGGGGACTAGCGGGCTCCTACAATGAGCAGTTCTTC. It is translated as CASSIGGLAGSYNEQFF.

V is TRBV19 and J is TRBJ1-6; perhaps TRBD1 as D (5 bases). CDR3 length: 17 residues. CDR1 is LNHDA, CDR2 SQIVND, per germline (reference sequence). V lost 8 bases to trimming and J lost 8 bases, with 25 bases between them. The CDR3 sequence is CASYGGKLPNVDSPLHF. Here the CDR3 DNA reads TGTGCCAGTTACGGGGGGAAATTGCCAAACGTGGATTCACCCCTCCACTTT.